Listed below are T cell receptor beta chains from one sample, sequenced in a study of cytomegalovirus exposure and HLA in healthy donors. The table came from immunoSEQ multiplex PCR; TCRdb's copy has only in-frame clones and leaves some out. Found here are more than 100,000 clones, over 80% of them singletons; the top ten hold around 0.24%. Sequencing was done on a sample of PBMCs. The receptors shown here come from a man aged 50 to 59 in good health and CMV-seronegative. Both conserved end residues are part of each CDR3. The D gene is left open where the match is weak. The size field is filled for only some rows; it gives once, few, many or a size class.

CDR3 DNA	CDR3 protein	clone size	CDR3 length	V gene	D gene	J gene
TGTGCCAGCAGCTTGGACAGCCTCTACGAGCAGTACTTC	CASSLDSLYEQYF	few	13	TRBV5-4	NA	TRBJ2-7
TGTGCCAGCAGTGATCTGGTCGGCACTGAAGCTTTCTTT	CASSDLVGTEAFF	NA	13	TRBV2	NA	TRBJ1-1
TGTGCCACCAGCCCAGACAGGGTCTCAGATACGCAGTATTTT	CATSPDRVSDTQYF	few	14	TRBV15	TRBD1	TRBJ2-3
TGTGCCAGCAGCTTAGAGTTAGGCGGGGAGAGTAATACGCAGTATTTT	CASSLELGGESNTQYF	NA	16	TRBV7-8	NA	TRBJ2-3
TGTGCCAGCCTGACAGAGAATCAGCCCCAGCATTTT	CASLTENQPQHF	NA	12	TRBV28	NA	TRBJ1-5
TGTGCCAGCAGTTTCCGACAGTTCTCTGGGGCCAACGTCCTGACTTTC	CASSFRQFSGANVLTF	few	16	TRBV27	NA	TRBJ2-6
TGTGCCATCAGTTCCCTCCTGACAGGGGGCGACGGCTACACCTTC	CAISSLLTGGDGYTF	NA	15	TRBV10-3	TRBD1	TRBJ1-2
TGTGCCAGCAGTCAACATTCGGACAGGGAGGGTGGCTACACCTTC	CASSQHSDREGGYTF	NA	15	TRBV28	TRBD1	TRBJ1-2
TGTGCCAGCAGTGACCTAGCGAGCTCCTACGAGCAGTACTTC	CASSDLASSYEQYF	NA	14	TRBV27	NA	TRBJ2-7
TGTGCCAGCAGCTTAAAAGGCGGGAGGGGTCAAGAGACCCAGTACTTC	CASSLKGGRGQETQYF	NA	16	TRBV5-6	TRBD2	TRBJ2-5
TGTGCCAGCAGTTTCCGACAGGGCTCTGGAAACACCATATATTTT	CASSFRQGSGNTIYF	NA	15	TRBV11-2	TRBD1	TRBJ1-3
TGTGCCAGCAGCTTGCGTTCCGGGACAGGGAATTCACCCCTCCACTTT	CASSLRSGTGNSPLHF	NA	16	TRBV5-6	TRBD1	TRBJ1-6
TGTGCCAGCAGCGTAGGGGGGCGGGAGACCCAGTACTTC	CASSVGGRETQYF	NA	13	TRBV9	NA	TRBJ2-5
TGTGCCAGCCGAGAGGGACACCGCCCTCGGCCGTTCTTC	CASREGHRPRPFF	NA	13	TRBV19	NA	TRBJ2-1
TGTGCCAGCAGACTCACAAGGAGCTCCTACGAGCAGTACTTC	CASRLTRSSYEQYF	few	14	TRBV5-4	NA	TRBJ2-7
TGTGCCAGCAGCAGGACAGCCTCTAACTATGGCTACACCTTC	CASSRTASNYGYTF	NA	14	TRBV6-5	NA	TRBJ1-2
TGCGCCAGCAGCACGGCGGGAGGGTTTGCAGGGGGCTACACCTTC	CASSTAGGFAGGYTF	once	15	TRBV4-1	NA	TRBJ1-2
TGTGCCAGCAGCCCACCCGGACAGGGTACTTCACCCCTCCACTTT	CASSPPGQGTSPLHF	NA	15	TRBV7-2	TRBD1	TRBJ1-6
TGTGCCAGCAAAGAACAGGGGGCGACCTACGAGCAGTACTTC	CASKEQGATYEQYF	NA	14	TRBV6-5	TRBD1	TRBJ2-7
TGTGCCAGCAGCCGAGGAGGGAACACTGAAGCTTTCTTT	CASSRGGNTEAFF	NA	13	TRBV6-5	NA	TRBJ1-1
TGTGCCAGCAGCCCGGGGGCGGGGGGGACCTACAATGAGCAGTTCTTC	CASSPGAGGTYNEQFF	NA	16	TRBV9	TRBD2	TRBJ2-1
TGTGCCAGCAGCGTAGTGTCCGCTAGTTGGGCCGGGGAGCTGTTTTTT	CASSVVSASWAGELFF	few	16	TRBV9	NA	TRBJ2-2
TGTGCCAGCAGGCAGACAGGGGGCTACGAGCAGTACTTC	CASRQTGGYEQYF	NA	13	TRBV6-1	TRBD1	TRBJ2-7
TGTGCCAGCAGTTCGTACCGTGGGTTAACGGACAGTGATCAGCCCCAGCATTTT	CASSSYRGLTDSDQPQHF	NA	18	TRBV28	NA	TRBJ1-5
TGTGCCATCAGTGAGGTCATTGCGGATTCACCCCTCCACTTT	CAISEVIADSPLHF	NA	14	TRBV10-3	NA	TRBJ1-6
TGTGCCAGCAGCCGGGGACAGGACGGTTCCTACGAGCAGTACTTC	CASSRGQDGSYEQYF	NA	15	TRBV28	TRBD1	TRBJ2-7
TGTGCCAGTAGTATTACTGAGTCCTACGAGCAGTACTTC	CASSITESYEQYF	NA	13	TRBV19	NA	TRBJ2-7
TGTGCCAGCAGCTTAGTGTGGGGGGGCCGTCAAAATGAGCAGTTCTTC	CASSLVWGGRQNEQFF	few	16	TRBV7-2	NA	TRBJ2-1
TGTGCCAGCAGCTTTTCGCGCACCACTCGGTACGAGCAGTACTTC	CASSFSRTTRYEQYF	NA	15	TRBV7-2	NA	TRBJ2-7
TGTGCCATCCGTCCCGGGACTAGCGGGAGTGGGAATGAGCAGTTCTTC	CAIRPGTSGSGNEQFF	NA	16	TRBV10-3	TRBD2	TRBJ2-1
TGTGCCAGCAGGAGGGATCAGGTGCAGTACTTC	CASRRDQVQYF	NA	11	TRBV6-5	NA	TRBJ2-7
TGTGCCAGCAGCCTAGGGACAGGGGGCACCGGGGAGCTGTTTTTT	CASSLGTGGTGELFF	NA	15	TRBV5-4	TRBD1	TRBJ2-2
TGTGCCAGTAGTATAGTGAGACAGGGTACTGAGCAGTTCTTC	CASSIVRQGTEQFF	NA	14	TRBV19	TRBD1	TRBJ2-1
TGTGCCAGTCTGGGGGCACGTGATACCGGTACGCAGTATTTT	CASLGARDTGTQYF	NA	14	TRBV19	NA	TRBJ2-3
TGCGCCAGCAGTCGACAGGATTTCTCCTACGAGCAGTACTTC	CASSRQDFSYEQYF	NA	14	TRBV5-1	NA	TRBJ2-7
TGTGCCAGCAGCGGACTAGCGGGGTACAATGAGCAGTTCTTC	CASSGLAGYNEQFF	NA	14	TRBV9	TRBD2	TRBJ2-1
TGTGCCAGCAGCTTATTCGGGGGGGCTTCCGAGCAGTACTTC	CASSLFGGASEQYF	NA	14	TRBV7-8	TRBD2	TRBJ2-7
TGTGCCAGCAGCCCCGGGGGATGGGACCCCTCCTACGAGCAGTACTTC	CASSPGGWDPSYEQYF	NA	16	TRBV5-4	NA	TRBJ2-7
TGTGCCAGCAGATCGACAAACCAAGAGACCCAGTACTTC	CASRSTNQETQYF	NA	13	TRBV5-6	NA	TRBJ2-5
TGTGCCAGCAGCCGCCAGGTCAGACCTGGAAACACCATATATTTT	CASSRQVRPGNTIYF	NA	15	TRBV14	NA	TRBJ1-3
TGTGCCAGCAGCAAAGTATTGGCTTCGAACACCGGGGAGCTGTTTTTT	CASSKVLASNTGELFF	NA	16	TRBV21-1	NA	TRBJ2-2
TGCGCCAGCAGCTTGGGGACAGGGGCAGGAAACACCATATATTTT	CASSLGTGAGNTIYF	few	15	TRBV5-1	TRBD1	TRBJ1-3
TGTGCCAGCAGCCCTAGATCCTTGTACCAAGAGACCCAGTACTTC	CASSPRSLYQETQYF	few	15	TRBV5-4	NA	TRBJ2-5
TGTGCCAGCAGCGGAGGCGCGAACACTGAAGCTTTCTTT	CASSGGANTEAFF	NA	13	TRBV28	NA	TRBJ1-1
TGTGCCAGTAGTTCCCCTAGCGGGGGAGTCAGCACAGATACGCAGTATTTT	CASSSPSGGVSTDTQYF	NA	17	TRBV19	TRBD2	TRBJ2-3
TGCGCCAGCAGCCAGGTCGGACTAGCGGCCTCCTACAATGAGCAGTTCTTC	CASSQVGLAASYNEQFF	NA	17	TRBV4-3	TRBD2	TRBJ2-1
TGCGCCAGCAGGCTAACTAGCGGGGGGGCTGGAAGCTACGAGCAGTACTTC	CASRLTSGGAGSYEQYF	NA	17	TRBV4-1	TRBD2	TRBJ2-7
TGTTCCAGCAGTTACCCGACAGGGGTGAACACTGAAGCTTTCTTT	CSSSYPTGVNTEAFF	NA	15	TRBV6-6	TRBD1	TRBJ1-1
TGTGCCAGCACCCCGTACGGACTAGCGGGTTACAATGAGCAGTTCTTC	CASTPYGLAGYNEQFF	NA	16	TRBV5-5	TRBD2	TRBJ2-1
TGTGCTAGTGGTTCAAGGAGAGGCACAGATACGCAGTATTTT	CASGSRRGTDTQYF	NA	14	TRBV12-5	NA	TRBJ2-3
TGTGCCAGCAGTTACGGAGCGGGCCCCCGGGAAGAGGAGCAGTACTTC	CASSYGAGPREEEQYF	once	16	TRBV6-6	NA	TRBJ2-7
TGTGCCAGCAGCTCCCCAGGACAGGGGGCTAACTATGGCTACACCTTC	CASSSPGQGANYGYTF	NA	16	TRBV7-8	TRBD1	TRBJ1-2
TGTGCTAGTGGCCAGACCGGGGGGGACACTGAAGCTTTCTTT	CASGQTGGDTEAFF	NA	14	TRBV12-5	NA	TRBJ1-1